This section outlines one T cell receptor beta chain sequence together with its context. As yet, its antigen is unknown. TCRdb fed the 5' RACE reads into MiXCR, producing one record per CDR3 protein. The sample has some 50,000 distinct CDR3 sequences; approximately 12% are singletons. The record originates from a study of T-cell memory formation after mild COVID-19. Whole-study context: The study found TCR clusters largely donor specific. The study, taken as a whole, reports: Clones from the second wave (peaking day 37) had unconfirmed SARS-CoV-2 specificity.

Germline V gene data show CDR1 as DFQATT and CDR2 as SNEGSKA (reference sequence). This CDR3 has 13 amino acids. Trimming left V 0 bases short and J 6 bases short, with 11 bases between. This TCR was recovered from a man between 18 and 29 years old who had mild COVID-19 (a few samples of this study predate the infection). Cell type and time point are not known. The gene calls are TRBV20-1 and TRBJ1-1; D gene unclear. Sample: PBMCs or a T cell subset sorted from them (not recorded which). The CDR3 sequence: CSARDRTAAEAFF. CDR3 sequence (DNA): TGCAGTGCTAGAGATCGAACAGCTGCTGAAGCTTTCTTT.